This T cell receptor beta chain stems from a study of blood T cells in healthy people across ages (dated by TCRdb to the mid-2010s). Looking at the study overall: Template switching captured roughly one uniquely barcoded TCR beta cDNA molecule per two T cells in model experiments. The study analyzed two additional independent replicas of 1 million unique cDNA reads from the same blood draw for two donors, one aged 18 to 29 and one aged 80 or older. Donors of different ages were randomly distributed across sequencing lanes to avoid experimental bias. Age-related changes in TCR beta repertoire diversity were measured in the study by deep sequencing normalized with unique cDNA molecular identifiers. Donors were grouped into four age groups: young (average approximately 15 years), middle-aged (approximately 41), aged (approximately 58) and long-lived (approximately 82). The study at large found these results: Compared with the aged group, the long-lived group had more naive CD4+ T cells, fewer expanded clones and increased TCR diversity, suggesting age selection. Conclusive comparison of naive and antigen-experienced compartments was prevented by the profiling of bulk unsorted PBMCs. Estimates of total diversity based on one million sequenced T cells were regarded as lower bounds and as underestimates. There was a strong correlation between observed TCR beta diversity and the percentage of naive T cells measured by flow cytometry. Donor CMV infection status was unknown, potentially confounding age-related changes in expanded clonotypes. As age increased, observed TCR beta diversity per million T cells dropped in a roughly linear way, and a significant reduction was already evident by age about 40.

The library was generated by 5' RACE. The sequencer listed for this sample is Illumina HiSeq 2500. The second PCR ran for about 7 to 11 cycles and used a J-beta primer mix along with a sample-barcoded 5' primer. Each TCR beta cDNA molecule received a unique molecular identifier from a template-switch 5' adaptor carrying 12 random nucleotides. At least 2.5 million CDR3-containing paired-end reads were obtained from each sample. First-strand cDNA was synthesized from all RNA with the Mint cDNA synthesis kit, primed by a TRBC-specific oligonucleotide. Following uracil-DNA glycosylase treatment, all cDNA underwent a first 18-cycle PCR with the universal primers M1SS and BC2_uni_R. Under the source paper's analysis protocol: Normalization of each sample was performed by random selection of 1 million high-quality reads, each carrying a distinct molecular identifier. Reads with shared molecular identifiers were discarded instead of being binned into consensus sequences. MiTCR, set to a Q25 quality threshold and the strictest error-elimination algorithm, was used for CDR3 identification, clonotype clustering and error correction. A nonparametric unseen species model using Euler transformation provided a lower-bound estimate of total TCR beta diversity. The public sequencing data were trimmed at Q25 with fastp and processed into clonotypes with MiXCR by TCRdb, which kept only in-frame beta chains. Identical CDR3 protein sequences are pooled into one entry, listed with their most common genes and DNA. In this record, the V and J calls reflect TCRdb's handling and not the investigators' own analysis. Across this sample there are about 1.4 million distinct CDR3 sequences, with roughly 64% seen only once. The ten largest clones take up under 8.5% of the sample.

Donors were a few dozen systemically healthy Caucasian individuals from Russia aged roughly 6 to 95 years. Around 10 milliliters of peripheral blood were collected from each donor into EDTA-treated Vacutainer tubes. Ficoll-Paque density-gradient centrifugation was used to isolate PBMCs, with at least 6.5 million per sample. Total RNA, at least 6 micrograms per sample, was extracted from PBMCs with Trizol reagent. Naive CD45RAhigh/CD27high T cell percentages were measured by flow cytometry on a PBMC aliquot from every donor. With regard to this clonotype: This receptor's antigen is unknown. No base quality values were provided; no much bigger clone lies one nucleotide off.

V is shortened by 1 base, J by 5 bases, and the region joining them spans 9 bases. The CDR3 spans 14 residues, from the cysteine through the phenylalanine. Only the CDR3 part of the read is kept: 42 bases, read in frame from the first base. CDR1 and CDR2 (LGHDT, YNNKEL) derive from the germline V gene (reference sequence). The sequenced sample was blood. The TCR originated in a young man in good health. The rearranged segments are TRBV3-1 and TRBJ2-1; tentative D gene TRBD2, with 6 bases matching. The nucleotide sequence reads as follows: TGTGCCAGCAGCCAAGGGCGGGAACACAATGAGCAGTTCTTC. This codes for CASSQGREHNEQFF.